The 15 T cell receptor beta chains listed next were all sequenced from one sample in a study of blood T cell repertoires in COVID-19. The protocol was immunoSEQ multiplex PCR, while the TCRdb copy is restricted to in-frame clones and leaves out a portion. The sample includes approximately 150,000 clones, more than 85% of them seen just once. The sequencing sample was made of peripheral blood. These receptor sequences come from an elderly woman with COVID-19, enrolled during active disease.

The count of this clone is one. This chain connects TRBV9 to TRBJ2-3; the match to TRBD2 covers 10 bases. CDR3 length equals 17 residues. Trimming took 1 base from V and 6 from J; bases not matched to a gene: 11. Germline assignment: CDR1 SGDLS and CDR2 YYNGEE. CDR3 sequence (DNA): TGTGCCAGCAGCGTATCAGACGCTAGCGGGAGAAGGGATACGCAGTATTTT. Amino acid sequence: CASSVSDASGRRDTQYF.

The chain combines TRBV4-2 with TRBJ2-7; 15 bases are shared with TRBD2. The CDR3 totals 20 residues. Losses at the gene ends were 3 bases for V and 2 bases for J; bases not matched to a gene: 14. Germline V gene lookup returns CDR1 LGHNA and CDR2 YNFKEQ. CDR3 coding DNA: TGTGCCAGCAGCCAGACCCTCGGACTAGCGGGAGGGAACCTCCCCTACGAGCAGTACTTC. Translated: CASSQTLGLAGGNLPYEQYF.

This CDR3 reads CASGSDRTNYGYTF. In DNA form, the CDR3 reads TGTGCTAGTGGTTCTGACAGAACCAACTATGGCTACACCTTC. The chain uses TRBV12-5 and TRBJ1-2; TRBD1 is a possible D gene (5 bases). The CDR3 sequence is 14 residues long. V lost 4 bases to trimming and J lost 2 bases, with 11 bases between them. Germline V gene data show CDR1 as LGHNT and CDR2 as FRNRAP.

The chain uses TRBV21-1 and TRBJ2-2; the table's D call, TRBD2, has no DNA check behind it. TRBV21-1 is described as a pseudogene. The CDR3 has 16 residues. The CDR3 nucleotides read TGTGCCAGCAGCAAAGTTGGCGGGAGAAACACCGGGGAGCTGTTTTTT. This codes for CASSKVGGRNTGELFF.

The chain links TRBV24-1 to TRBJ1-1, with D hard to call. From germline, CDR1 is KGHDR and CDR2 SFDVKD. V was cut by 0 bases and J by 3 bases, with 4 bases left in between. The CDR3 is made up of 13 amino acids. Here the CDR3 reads CATSDLEYTEAFF. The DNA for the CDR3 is TGTGCCACCAGTGATTTGGAGTACACTGAAGCTTTCTTT.

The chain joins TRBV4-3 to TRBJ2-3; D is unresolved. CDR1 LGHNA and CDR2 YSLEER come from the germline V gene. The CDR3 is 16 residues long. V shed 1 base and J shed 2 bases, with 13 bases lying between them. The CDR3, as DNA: TGCGCCAGCAGCCAAGTCAGACAACTTCACACAGATACGCAGTATTTT. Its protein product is CASSQVRQLHTDTQYF.

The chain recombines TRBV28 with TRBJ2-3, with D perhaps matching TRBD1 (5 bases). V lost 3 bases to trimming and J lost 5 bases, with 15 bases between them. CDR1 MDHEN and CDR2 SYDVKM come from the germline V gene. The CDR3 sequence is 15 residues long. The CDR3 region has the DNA TGTGCCAGCAGTTTTGGGCAGGGAAAAGGAGATACGCAGTATTTT. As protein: CASSFGQGKGDTQYF.

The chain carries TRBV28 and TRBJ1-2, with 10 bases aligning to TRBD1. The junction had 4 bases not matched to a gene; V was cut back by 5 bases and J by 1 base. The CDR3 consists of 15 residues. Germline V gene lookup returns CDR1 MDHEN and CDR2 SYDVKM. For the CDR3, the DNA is TGTGCCAGCAGTCCACGGACAGGGGGTAACTATGGCTACACCTTC. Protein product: CASSPRTGGNYGYTF.

Here the CDR3 reads CASSLLWGGGNTIYF. The CDR3 DNA reads TGTGCCAGCAGTTTACTGTGGGGCGGAGGAAACACCATATATTTT. The chain combines TRBV27 with TRBJ1-3; maybe TRBD1 (5 bases). This CDR3 contains 15 residues. V was trimmed by 2 bases and J by 4 bases, leaving 12 bases between them. Germline-derived CDR1 and CDR2 are MNHEY and SMNVEV (reference sequence).

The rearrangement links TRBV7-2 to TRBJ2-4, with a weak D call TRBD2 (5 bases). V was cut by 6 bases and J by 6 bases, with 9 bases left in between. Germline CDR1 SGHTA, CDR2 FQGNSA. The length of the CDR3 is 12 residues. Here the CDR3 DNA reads TGTGCCAGCAGTGGCGGGTCAAACATTCAGTACTTC. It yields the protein CASSGGSNIQYF.

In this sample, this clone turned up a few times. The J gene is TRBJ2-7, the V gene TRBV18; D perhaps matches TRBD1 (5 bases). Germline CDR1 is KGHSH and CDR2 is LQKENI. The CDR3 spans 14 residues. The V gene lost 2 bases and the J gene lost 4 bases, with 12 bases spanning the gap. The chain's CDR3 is CASSPSSGQYEQYF. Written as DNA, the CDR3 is TGTGCCAGCTCACCAAGCTCAGGGCAGTACGAGCAGTACTTC.

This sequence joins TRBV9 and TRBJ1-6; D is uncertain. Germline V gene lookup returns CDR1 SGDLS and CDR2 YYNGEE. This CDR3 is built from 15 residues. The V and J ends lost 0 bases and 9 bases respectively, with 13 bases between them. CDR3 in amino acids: CASSVGPVEGSPLHF. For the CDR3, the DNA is TGTGCCAGCAGCGTAGGTCCGGTTGAGGGTTCACCCCTCCACTTT.

DNA for the CDR3: TGTGCCAGCAGCTTAGCCCTCTCCTCCGGGGCGGGGGGCTCCTACGAGCAGTACTTC. Amino acid sequence: CASSLALSSGAGGSYEQYF. J is TRBJ2-7 and V is TRBV7-8, with 8 bases matching TRBD2. The CDR3 totals 19 residues. Germline V gene lookup returns CDR1 SGHVS and CDR2 FQNEAQ. Trimming removed 0 bases from V and 0 bases from J; junction bases left unmatched: 13. Variable domain in full (rest from reference TRBV7-8 and TRBJ2-7): GAGVSQSPRYKVAKRGQDVALRCDPISGHVSLFWYQQALGQGPEFLTYFQNEAQLDKSGLPSDRFFAERPEGSVSTLKIQRTQQEDSAVYLCASSLALSSGAGGSYEQYFGPGTRLTVT.

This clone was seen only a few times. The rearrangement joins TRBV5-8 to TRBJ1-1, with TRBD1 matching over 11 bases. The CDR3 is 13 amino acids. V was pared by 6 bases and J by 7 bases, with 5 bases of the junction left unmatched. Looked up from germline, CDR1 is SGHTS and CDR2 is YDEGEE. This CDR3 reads CASTWTGGNEAFF. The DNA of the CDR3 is TGTGCCAGCACCTGGACAGGGGGCAATGAAGCTTTCTTT.

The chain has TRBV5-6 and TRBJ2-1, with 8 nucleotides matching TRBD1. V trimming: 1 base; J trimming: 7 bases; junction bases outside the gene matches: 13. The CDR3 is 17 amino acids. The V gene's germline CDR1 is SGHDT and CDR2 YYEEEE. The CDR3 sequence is CASSLWFRGQEMNEQFF. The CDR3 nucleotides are TGTGCCAGCAGCTTGTGGTTTAGGGGACAGGAGATGAATGAGCAGTTCTTC.